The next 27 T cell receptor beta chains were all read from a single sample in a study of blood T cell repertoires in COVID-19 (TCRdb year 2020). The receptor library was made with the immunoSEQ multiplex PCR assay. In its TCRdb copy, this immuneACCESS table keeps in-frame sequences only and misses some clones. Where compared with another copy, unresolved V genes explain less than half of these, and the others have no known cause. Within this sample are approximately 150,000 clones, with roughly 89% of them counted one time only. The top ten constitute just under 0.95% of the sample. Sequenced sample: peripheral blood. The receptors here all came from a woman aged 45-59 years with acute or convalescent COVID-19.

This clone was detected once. CDR3 in DNA: TGTGCCAGCAGTTATAGGGGCCTCACCGGGGAGCTGTTTTTT. It codes for CASSYRGLTGELFF. V usage is TRBV27 and J usage is TRBJ2-2; TRBD1 is a possible D gene (5 bases). This CDR3 is 14 amino acids long. Deletions cut 4 bases from V and 4 bases from J, with 10 bases between. Germline CDR1 reads MNHEY; CDR2 reads SMNVEV (reference sequence).

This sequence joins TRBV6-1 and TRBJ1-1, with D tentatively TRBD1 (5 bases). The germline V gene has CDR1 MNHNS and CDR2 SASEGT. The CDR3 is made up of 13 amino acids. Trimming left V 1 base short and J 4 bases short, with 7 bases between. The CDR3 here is CASSEEGATEAFF. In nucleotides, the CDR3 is TGTGCCAGCAGTGAAGAAGGGGCCACTGAAGCTTTCTTT.

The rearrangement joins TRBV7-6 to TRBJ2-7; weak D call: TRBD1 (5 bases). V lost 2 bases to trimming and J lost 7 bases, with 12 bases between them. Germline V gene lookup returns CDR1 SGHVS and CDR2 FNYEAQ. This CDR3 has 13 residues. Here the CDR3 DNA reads TGTGCCAGCAGCTTATCAGGTCCAGGGGAGCAGTACTTC. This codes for CASSLSGPGEQYF.

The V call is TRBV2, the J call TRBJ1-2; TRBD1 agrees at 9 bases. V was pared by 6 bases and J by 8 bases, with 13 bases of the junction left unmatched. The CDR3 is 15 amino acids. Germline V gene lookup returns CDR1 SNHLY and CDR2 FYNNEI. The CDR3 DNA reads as TGTGCCAGCAGCGGTTCCACAGGGGGCTTTGGGGGCTACACCTTC. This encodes CASSGSTGGFGGYTF.

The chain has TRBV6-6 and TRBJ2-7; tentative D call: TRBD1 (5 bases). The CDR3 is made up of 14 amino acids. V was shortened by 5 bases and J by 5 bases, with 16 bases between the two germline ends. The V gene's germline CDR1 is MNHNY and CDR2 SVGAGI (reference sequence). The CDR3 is CASSLLAQGDEQYF. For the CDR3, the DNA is TGTGCCAGCAGTCTACTGGCTCAGGGCGACGAGCAGTACTTC.

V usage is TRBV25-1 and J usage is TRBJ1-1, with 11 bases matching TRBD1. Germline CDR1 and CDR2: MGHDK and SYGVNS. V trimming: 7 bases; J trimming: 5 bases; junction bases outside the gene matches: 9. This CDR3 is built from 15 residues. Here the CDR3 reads CASTPGQGAVTEAFF. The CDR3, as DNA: TGTGCCAGCACCCCAGGACAGGGGGCAGTAACTGAAGCTTTCTTT.

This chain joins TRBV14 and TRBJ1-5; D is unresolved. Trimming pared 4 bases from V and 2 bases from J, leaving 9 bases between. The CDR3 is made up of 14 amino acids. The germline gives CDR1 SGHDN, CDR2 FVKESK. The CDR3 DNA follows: TGTGCCAGCAGCCGGGCCGGCCGCAATCAGCCCCAGCATTTT. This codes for CASSRAGRNQPQHF.

The CDR3 bases are TGTGCCAGCAGCCAAGTTGAGACAGCCTTGCACGAGCAGTACTTC. Translated: CASSQVETALHEQYF. The chain links TRBV3-1 (or the pseudogene TRBV3-2) to TRBJ2-7, with D possibly TRBD1 on 5 matching bases. V was clipped by 1 base and J by 5 bases, with 15 bases between them. This CDR3 spans 15 amino acids. Germline loops: CDR1 LGHDT, CDR2 YNNKEL (reference sequence).

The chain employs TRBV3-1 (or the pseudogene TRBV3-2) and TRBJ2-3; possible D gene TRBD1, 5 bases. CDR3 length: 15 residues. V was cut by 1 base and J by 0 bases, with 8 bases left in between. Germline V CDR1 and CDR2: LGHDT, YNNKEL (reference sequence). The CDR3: CASSQGGASTDTQYF. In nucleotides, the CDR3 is TGTGCCAGCAGCCAAGGTGGGGCCAGCACAGATACGCAGTATTTT.

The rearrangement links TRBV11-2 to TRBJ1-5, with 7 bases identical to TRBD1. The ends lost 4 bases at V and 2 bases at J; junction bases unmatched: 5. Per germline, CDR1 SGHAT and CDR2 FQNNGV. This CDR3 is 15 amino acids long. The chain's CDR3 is CASSSDTGGNQPQHF. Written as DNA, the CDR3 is TGTGCCAGCAGCTCAGACACAGGGGGCAATCAGCCCCAGCATTTT.

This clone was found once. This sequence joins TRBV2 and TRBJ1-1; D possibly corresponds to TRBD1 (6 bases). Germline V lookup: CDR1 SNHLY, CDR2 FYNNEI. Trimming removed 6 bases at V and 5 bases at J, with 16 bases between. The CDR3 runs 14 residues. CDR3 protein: CASSPTGSGTEAFF. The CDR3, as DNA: TGTGCCAGCAGCCCTACAGGGAGTGGAACTGAAGCTTTCTTT.

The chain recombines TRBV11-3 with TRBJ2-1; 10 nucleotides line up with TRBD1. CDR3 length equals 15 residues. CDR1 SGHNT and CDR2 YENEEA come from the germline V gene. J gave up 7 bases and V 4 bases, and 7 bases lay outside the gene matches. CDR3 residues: CASSSGQGIDNEQFF. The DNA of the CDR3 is TGTGCCAGCAGCTCGGGACAGGGGATTGATAATGAGCAGTTCTTC.

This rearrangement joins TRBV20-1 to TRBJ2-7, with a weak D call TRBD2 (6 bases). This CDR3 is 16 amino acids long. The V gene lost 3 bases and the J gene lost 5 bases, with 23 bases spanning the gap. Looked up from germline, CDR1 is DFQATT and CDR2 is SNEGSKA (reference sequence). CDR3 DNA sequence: TGCAGTGCTAGTTTTCTACACACCCGGGGGAGCGACGAGCAGTACTTC. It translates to CSASFLHTRGSDEQYF.

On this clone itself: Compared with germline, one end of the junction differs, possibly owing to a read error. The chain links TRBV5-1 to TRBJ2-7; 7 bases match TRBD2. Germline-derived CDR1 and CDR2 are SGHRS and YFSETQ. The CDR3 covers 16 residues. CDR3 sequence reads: CARSLGGGLRSEEQYF. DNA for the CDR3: TGCGCCCGCAGCTTGGGGGGGGGACTTCGCTCTGAAGAGCAGTACTTC.

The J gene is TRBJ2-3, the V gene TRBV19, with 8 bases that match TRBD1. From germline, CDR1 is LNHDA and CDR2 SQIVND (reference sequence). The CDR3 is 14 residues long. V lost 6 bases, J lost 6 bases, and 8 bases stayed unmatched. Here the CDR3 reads CASRDRAAEDTQYF. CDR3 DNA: TGTGCCAGTAGGGACAGGGCGGCTGAGGATACGCAGTATTTT.

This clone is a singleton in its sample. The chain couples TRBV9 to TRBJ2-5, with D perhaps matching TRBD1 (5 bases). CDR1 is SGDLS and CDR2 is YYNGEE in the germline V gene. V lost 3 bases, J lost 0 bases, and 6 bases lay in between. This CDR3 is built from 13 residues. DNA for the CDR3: TGTGCCAGCAGCGGACAGAACCAAGAGACCCAGTACTTC. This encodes CASSGQNQETQYF.

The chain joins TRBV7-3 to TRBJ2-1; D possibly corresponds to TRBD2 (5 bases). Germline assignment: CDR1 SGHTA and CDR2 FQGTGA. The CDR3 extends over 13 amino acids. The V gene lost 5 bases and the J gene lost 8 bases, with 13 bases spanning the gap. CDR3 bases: TGTGCCAGCAGCGAGGCCGGGGAGCATGAGCAGTTCTTC. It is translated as CASSEAGEHEQFF.

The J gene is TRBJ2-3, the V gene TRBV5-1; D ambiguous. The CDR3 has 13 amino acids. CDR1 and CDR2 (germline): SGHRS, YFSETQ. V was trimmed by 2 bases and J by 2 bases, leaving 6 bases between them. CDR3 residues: CASSFPTTDTQYF. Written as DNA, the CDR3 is TGCGCCAGCAGCTTCCCTACCACAGATACGCAGTATTTT.

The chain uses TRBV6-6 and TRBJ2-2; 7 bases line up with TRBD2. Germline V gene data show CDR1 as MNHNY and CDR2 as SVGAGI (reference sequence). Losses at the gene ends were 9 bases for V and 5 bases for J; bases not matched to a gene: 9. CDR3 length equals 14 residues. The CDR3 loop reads CASRWAGDTGELFF. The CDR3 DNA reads TGTGCCAGTCGGTGGGCGGGGGATACCGGGGAGCTGTTTTTT.

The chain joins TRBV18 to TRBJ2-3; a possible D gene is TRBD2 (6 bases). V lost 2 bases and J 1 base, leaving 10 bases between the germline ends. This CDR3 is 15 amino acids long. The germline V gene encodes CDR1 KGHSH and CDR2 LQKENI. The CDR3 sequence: CASSPGASGTDTQYF. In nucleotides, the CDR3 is TGTGCCAGCTCACCAGGGGCTAGCGGCACAGATACGCAGTATTTT.

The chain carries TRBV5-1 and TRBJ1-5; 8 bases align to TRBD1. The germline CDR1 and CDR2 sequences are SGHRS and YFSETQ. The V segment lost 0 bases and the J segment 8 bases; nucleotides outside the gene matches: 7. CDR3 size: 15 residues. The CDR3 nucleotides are TGCGCCAGCAGCTTGGGTGCAGGGGGCCAGGAGCCCCAGCATTTT. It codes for CASSLGAGGQEPQHF.

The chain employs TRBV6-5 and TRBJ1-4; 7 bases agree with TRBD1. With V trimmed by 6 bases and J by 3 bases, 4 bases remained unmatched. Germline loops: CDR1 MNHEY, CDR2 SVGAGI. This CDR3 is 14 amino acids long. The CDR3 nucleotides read TGTGCCAGCAGGGCAGGGGGGTCTAATGAAAAACTGTTTTTT. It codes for CASRAGGSNEKLFF.

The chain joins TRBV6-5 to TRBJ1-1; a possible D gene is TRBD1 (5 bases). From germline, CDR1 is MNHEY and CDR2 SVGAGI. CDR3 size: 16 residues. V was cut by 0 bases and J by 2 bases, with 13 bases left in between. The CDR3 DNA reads TGTGCCAGCAGTTACTCAGTCGCAGGGCGAAACACTGAAGCTTTCTTT. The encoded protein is CASSYSVAGRNTEAFF.

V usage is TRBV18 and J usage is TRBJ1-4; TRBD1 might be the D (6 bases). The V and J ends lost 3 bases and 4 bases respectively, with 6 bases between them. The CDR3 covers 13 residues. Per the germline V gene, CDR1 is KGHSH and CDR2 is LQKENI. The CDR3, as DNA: TGTGCCAGCTCACCGGACAGTAATGAAAAACTGTTTTTT. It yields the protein CASSPDSNEKLFF.

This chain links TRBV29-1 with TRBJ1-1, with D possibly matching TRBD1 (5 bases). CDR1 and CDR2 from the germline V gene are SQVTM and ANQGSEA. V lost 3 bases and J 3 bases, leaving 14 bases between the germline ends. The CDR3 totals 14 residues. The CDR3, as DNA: TGCAGCGTTGAGGTGGCAGGGTTTCACACTGAAGCTTTCTTT. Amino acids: CSVEVAGFHTEAFF.

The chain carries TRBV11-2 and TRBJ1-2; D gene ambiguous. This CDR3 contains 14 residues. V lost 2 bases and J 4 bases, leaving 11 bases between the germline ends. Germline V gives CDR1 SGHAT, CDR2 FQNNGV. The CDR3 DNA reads TGTGCCAGCAGCTTATTGCTACCGGTCTATGGCTACACCTTC. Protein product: CASSLLLPVYGYTF.

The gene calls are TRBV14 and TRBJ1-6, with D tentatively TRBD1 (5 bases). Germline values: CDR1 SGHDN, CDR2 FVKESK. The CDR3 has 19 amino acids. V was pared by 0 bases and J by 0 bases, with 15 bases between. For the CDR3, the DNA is TGTGCCAGCAGCCAAGATTGGGACTGGGGAAGCTCCTATAATTCACCCCTCCACTTT. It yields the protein CASSQDWDWGSSYNSPLHF. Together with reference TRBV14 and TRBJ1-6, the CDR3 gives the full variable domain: EAGVTQFPSHSVIEKGQTVTLRCDPISGHDNLYWYRRVMGKEIKFLLHFVKESKQDESGMPNNRFLAERTGGTYSTLKVQPAELEDSGVYFCASSQDWDWGSSYNSPLHFGNGTRLTVT.